Included here is one TCR beta chain sequence, with context. The data derive from a study of blood T cell repertoires in COVID-19. Study details: There were acute and convalescent COVID-19 samples, and they came from the United States, Italy and Spain. From T cells, B-cell-depleted T cells, or PBMCs came the material, which was cDNA or gDNA.

CDR1 is SGHTA, CDR2 FQGNSA, per germline. Trimming left V 3 bases short and J 12 bases short, with 17 bases between. The CDR3 is 13 residues long. In the source study's methods: Amplification with reference gene primers provided the estimates of nucleated cell counts. Assay: immunoSEQ multiplex PCR; the TCRdb copy retains only in-frame clones and omits some. V and J calls and clone size are those listed in that table; D and trimming were worked out from the DNA. The sample consists of about 140,000 clones, approximately 80% of them appearing once. This rearrangement joins TRBV7-2 to TRBJ1-1; D unresolved. The TCR comes from a woman older than 75 in a cohort sampled during active or convalescent COVID-19. Sample: peripheral blood. The CDR3 nucleotides read TGTGCCAGCAGCTTCCACGGTGCGTCTGTATCTTTCTTT. Amino acid sequence: CASSFHGASVSFF.